This T cell receptor (beta chain) was sequenced during a study of CD8 T cells in ankylosing spondylitis. There are many counts of this clonotype. What it recognizes is unknown. Whole-study findings and limits: Eight highly homologous variants made up a TCR beta motif, and this motif appeared characteristic of ankylosing spondylitis blood.

Via MiXCR, TCRdb re-called the 5' RACE reads, giving one row per CDR3 protein. Of more than 150,000 distinct CDR3 sequences listed, 10% to 15% are singletons. The CDR3 totals 12 residues. With 0 bases removed from V and 7 bases from J, the gap between germline ends came to 6 bases. Germline loops: CDR1 SNHLY, CDR2 FYNNEI. The sample was blood, either unsorted or a sorted T cell fraction (not recorded which). The origin of this receptor is a female donor with ankylosing spondylitis or in good health (not recorded which). The chain has TRBV2 and TRBJ1-2; D gene ambiguous. CDR3 region: CASSEAEVGYTF. Written as DNA, the CDR3 is TGTGCCAGCAGTGAAGCTGAGGTTGGCTACACCTTC.